What follows are 12 T cell receptor beta chains derived from one specimen sequenced in a study of blood T cell repertoires in COVID-19. Only in-frame clones appear in the TCRdb table, and some are missing; sequencing was by immunoSEQ multiplex PCR. The sample consists of around 130,000 clones, roughly 79% of them appearing once. The sequenced sample was peripheral blood. Receptor source: a man older than 75 with acute or convalescent COVID-19.

The CDR3, as DNA: TGTGCCAGCAGTGGAGGACAGGCCCCCGGGGAGACCCAGTACTTC. It specifies CASSGGQAPGETQYF. The rearrangement links TRBV7-9 to TRBJ2-5; 7 bases agree with TRBD1. This CDR3 has 15 residues. The germline V gene encodes CDR1 SEHNR and CDR2 FQNEAQ (reference sequence). Trimming cost V 6 bases and J 5 bases; bases outside gene matches: 12. The whole variable domain, filled in from reference TRBV7-9 and TRBJ2-5, reads DTGVSQNPRHKITKRGQNVTFRCDPISEHNRLYWYRQTLGQGPEFLTYFQNEAQLEKSRLLSDRFSAERPKGSFSTLEIQRTEQGDSAMYLCASSGGQAPGETQYFGPGTRLLVL.

CDR3 amino acids: CSVEARGGSTDTQYF. The CDR3 bases are TGCAGCGTTGAAGCTCGGGGAGGGAGCACAGATACGCAGTATTTT. V and J are TRBV29-1 and TRBJ2-3, with TRBD2 identical over 7 bases. Per the germline V gene, CDR1 is SQVTM and CDR2 is ANQGSEA. J lost 0 bases, V lost 1 base, and 4 bases had no gene match. The CDR3 is made up of 15 amino acids.

The chain joins TRBV10-3 to TRBJ2-3; D gene unclear. The CDR3 totals 14 residues. V was pared by 2 bases and J by 1 base, with 7 bases between. From germline, CDR1 is ENHRY and CDR2 SYGVKD. The CDR3 is CAISEIPGTDTQYF. The CDR3 DNA reads as TGTGCCATCAGTGAGATCCCTGGCACAGATACGCAGTATTTT.

The chain employs TRBV11-2 and TRBJ2-7; no reliable D call. The germline CDR1 and CDR2 sequences are SGHAT and FQNNGV. V dropped 4 bases and J dropped 3 bases, with 4 bases sitting between them. The CDR3 is 11 residues long. This CDR3 is CASSSNYEQYF. DNA for the CDR3: TGTGCCAGCAGCTCCAACTACGAGCAGTACTTC.

The chain's CDR3 is CASSEFSSNQPQHF. CDR3 sequence (DNA): TGTGCCAGCAGTGAATTCAGTAGCAATCAGCCCCAGCATTTT. This sequence joins TRBV2 and TRBJ1-5; D gene uncertain. The CDR3 sequence is 14 residues long. Trimming removed 2 bases at V and 0 bases at J, with 5 bases between. CDR1 is SNHLY, CDR2 FYNNEI, per germline.

Ten or more counts support this clone. The chain carries TRBV10-1 and TRBJ1-1, with a tentative D call TRBD1 (6 bases). Per the germline V gene, CDR1 is WNHNN and CDR2 is SYGVQD (reference sequence). CDR3 size: 14 residues. The V end was cut by 4 bases, the J end by 5 bases, with 14 bases between. CDR3 amino acids: CASSAPQGRTEAFF. The CDR3 region has the DNA TGCGCCAGCAGTGCCCCTCAGGGGAGAACTGAAGCTTTCTTT.

V is TRBV7-8 and J is TRBJ2-5; 12 bases match TRBD2. The CDR3 covers 16 residues. Germline V gives CDR1 SGHVS, CDR2 FQNEAQ. The J segment lost 3 bases and the V segment lost 2 bases, leaving 4 bases of the junction unmatched. DNA for the CDR3: TGTGCCAGCAGCTTACTTCTAGCGGGGGGGGAAGAGACCCAGTACTTC. Its translation is CASSLLLAGGEETQYF.

This clone was seen a handful of times. Other nucleotide sequences from this sample produce the same CDR3. The rearrangement joins TRBV5-1 to TRBJ1-2, with D unclear. CDR1 is SGHRS, CDR2 YFSETQ, per germline. The CDR3 loop spans 13 amino acids. Between the trimmed V and J ends, which lost 0 bases and 4 bases, there was a span of 7 bases. The DNA for the CDR3 is TGCGCCAGCAGCTTGGGCCAGTCCTATGGCTACACCTTC. It codes for CASSLGQSYGYTF.

This sequence joins TRBV15 and TRBJ2-3; TRBD2 might be the D (5 bases). The CDR3 loop spans 20 amino acids. With 5 bases removed from V and 0 bases from J, the gap between germline ends came to 27 bases. Germline V gene lookup returns CDR1 LNHNV and CDR2 YYDKDF (reference sequence). CDR3 bases: TGTGCCACCAGCTCTCCCCGGGGTGTCTCCAAACACACTAGCACAGATACGCAGTATTTT. Protein product: CATSSPRGVSKHTSTDTQYF.

V usage is TRBV7-2 and J usage is TRBJ1-1; 9 bases align to TRBD1. J lost 1 base, V lost 4 bases, and 7 bases had no gene match. The germline gives CDR1 SGHTA, CDR2 FQGNSA. The CDR3 loop spans 16 amino acids. CDR3 protein: CASSSGQGSWNTEAFF. As DNA, the CDR3 is TGTGCCAGCAGCTCAGGACAGGGGTCGTGGAACACTGAAGCTTTCTTT.

V is TRBV2 and J is TRBJ2-5, with TRBD1 matching over 10 bases. Trimming took 7 bases from V and 2 from J; bases not matched to a gene: 1. Germline V lookup: CDR1 SNHLY, CDR2 FYNNEI. The CDR3 is 13 residues long. DNA for the CDR3: TGTGCCAGCATGGGACAGGGGCAAGAGACCCAGTACTTC. As protein: CASMGQGQETQYF.

The chain links TRBV19 to TRBJ2-7, with D perhaps matching TRBD2 (5 bases). The CDR3 contains 16 residues. The germline V gene encodes CDR1 LNHDA and CDR2 SQIVND (reference sequence). V was pared by 4 bases and J by 0 bases, with 16 bases between. CDR3 amino acids: CASSTRSTTSSYEQYF. The CDR3, as DNA: TGTGCCAGTAGTACCCGCTCGACAACTAGCTCCTACGAGCAGTACTTC.